Below, 8 T cell receptor beta chains from the same sample are listed, as sequenced in a study. TCRdb's copy holds only in-frame clones and misses some; the assay was immunoSEQ multiplex PCR. In the table there are approximately 53,000 clones, approximately 93% of which are singletons. Sequencing was performed on PBMCs. These receptors were obtained from a man aged 40-55 years with rheumatoid arthritis.

This clone has a single count. The junction shows a germline mismatch at one end, possibly a read error. This sequence joins TRBV5-1 and TRBJ2-5, with unresolved D. The germline CDR1 and CDR2 sequences are SGHRS and YFSETQ. The CDR3 has 11 residues. The CDR3 region is CASSWQGTQYF. The CDR3 DNA reads as TGCGCCAGCAGCTGGCAAGGGACCCAGTACTTC. Full variable domain (remainder filled in from reference TRBV5-1 and TRBJ2-5): KAGVTQTPRYLIKTRGQQVTLSCSPISGHRSVSWYQQTPGQGLQFLFEYFSETQRNKGNFPGRFSGRQFSNSRSEMNVSTLELGDSALYLCASSWQGTQYFGPGTRLLVL.

This chain's CDR3 is CASRRGQVPEAFF. The DNA of the CDR3 is TGTGCCAGTAGAAGGGGCCAGGTGCCTGAAGCTTTCTTT. The rearrangement joins TRBV19 to TRBJ1-1, with D perhaps TRBD1 (5 bases). The V gene lost 6 bases and the J gene lost 6 bases, with 14 bases spanning the gap. Germline CDR1 LNHDA, CDR2 SQIVND (reference sequence). This CDR3 comprises 13 residues.

The genes are TRBV28 and TRBJ2-1; 9 nucleotides match TRBD1. The J segment lost 6 bases and the V segment lost 7 bases, leaving 7 bases of the junction unmatched. The CDR3 is 14 amino acids. The germline V gene encodes CDR1 MDHEN and CDR2 SYDVKM. The CDR3 bases are TGTGCCAGCACTGGGACAGGGCAGGTCAATGAGCAGTTCTTC. Protein product: CASTGTGQVNEQFF.

The V and J genes are TRBV7-3 and TRBJ2-3, with D maybe TRBD1 (5 bases). Germline V gene lookup returns CDR1 SGHTA and CDR2 FQGTGA. Trimming pared 2 bases from V and 1 base from J, leaving 7 bases between. The CDR3 spans 14 residues. CDR3 sequence: CASSLLGGTDTQYF. The CDR3 bases are TGTGCCAGCAGCTTACTAGGGGGCACAGATACGCAGTATTTT.

The rearrangement links TRBV5-5 to TRBJ1-6; 9 nucleotides line up with TRBD1. This CDR3 contains 16 residues. V lost 0 bases and J lost 9; bases outside the gene matches: 7. Per germline, CDR1 SGHKS and CDR2 YYEKEE (reference sequence). The CDR3, as DNA: TGTGCCAGCAGCTTGGCAGGACAGGGGATGGGTTCACCCCTCCACTTT. Amino acids: CASSLAGQGMGSPLHF.

The gene calls are TRBV19 and TRBJ2-7, with TRBD1 matching over 10 bases. This CDR3 is 15 amino acids long. The germline gives CDR1 LNHDA, CDR2 SQIVND (reference sequence). With 3 bases clipped from V and 5 bases from J, the junction kept 7 bases outside the gene matches. CDR3 amino acids: CASSIPGQGIDEQYF. The CDR3 DNA is TGTGCCAGTAGTATTCCGGGACAGGGGATCGACGAGCAGTACTTC.

This clone showed up just once. For the CDR3, the DNA is TGTGCCAGCAGCTTCACTAGCTCGGATGAGCAGTACTTC. This translates into CASSFTSSDEQYF. The chain combines TRBV7-2 with TRBJ2-7; tentative D call: TRBD2 (6 bases). This CDR3 has 13 residues. Germline-derived CDR1 and CDR2 are SGHTA and FQGNSA. V shed 3 bases and J shed 7 bases, with 13 bases lying between them.

This sequence joins TRBV29-1 and TRBJ2-5, with 8 bases identical to TRBD2. The CDR3 is 12 amino acids. V was clipped by 6 bases and J by 7 bases; unmatched bases: 7. Germline V CDR1 and CDR2: SQVTM, ANQGSEA. The CDR3 loop is CSVQLAEGTQYF. The CDR3 region has the DNA TGCAGCGTACAACTAGCGGAAGGGACCCAGTACTTC.